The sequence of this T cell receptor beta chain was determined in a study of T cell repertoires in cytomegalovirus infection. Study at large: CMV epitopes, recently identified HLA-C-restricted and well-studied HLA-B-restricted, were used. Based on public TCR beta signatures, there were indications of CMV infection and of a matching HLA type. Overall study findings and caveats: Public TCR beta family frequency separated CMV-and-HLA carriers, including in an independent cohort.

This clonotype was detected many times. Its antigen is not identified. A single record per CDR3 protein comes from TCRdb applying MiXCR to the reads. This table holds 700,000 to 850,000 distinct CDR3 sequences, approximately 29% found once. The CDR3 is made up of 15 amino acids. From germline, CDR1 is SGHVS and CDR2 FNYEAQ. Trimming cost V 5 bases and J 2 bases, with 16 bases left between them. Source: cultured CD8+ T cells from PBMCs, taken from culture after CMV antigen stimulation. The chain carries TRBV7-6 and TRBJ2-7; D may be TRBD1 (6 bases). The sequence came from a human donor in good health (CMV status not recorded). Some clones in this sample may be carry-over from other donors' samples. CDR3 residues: CASSPPGGRTYEQYF. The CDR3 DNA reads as TGTGCCAGCAGCCCCCCTGGGGGCCGTACCTACGAGCAGTACTTC.